One sample yielded the 23 T cell receptor beta chains listed below, sequenced in a study of vaccination and CD4 T cells after COVID-19. One entry per CDR3 protein, called by TCRdb with MiXCR from the PCR reads. In the table there are 25,000 or so distinct CDR3 sequences, 50% to 65% of which are singletons. Sequenced material: CD4+ T cells from blood, taken before SARS-CoV-2 vaccination. The receptors stem from a human donor who had recovered from COVID-19.

The V gene is TRBV7-2, the J gene TRBJ2-3; maybe TRBD2 (6 bases). With 5 bases removed from V and 4 bases from J, the gap between germline ends came to 13 bases. Looked up from germline, CDR1 is SGHTA and CDR2 is FQGNSA. The CDR3 spans 14 residues. The DNA of the CDR3 is TGTGCCAGCAGCCCTGGGAGGCAAGCAGATACGCAGTATTTT. It codes for CASSPGRQADTQYF.

This clonotype was seen only a few times. The chain couples TRBV20-1 to TRBJ2-5, with 13 nucleotides matching TRBD2. CDR3 length: 16 amino acids. V lost 2 bases, J lost 5 bases, and 8 bases stayed unmatched. In germline, CDR1 is DFQATT, CDR2 SNEGSKA (reference sequence). CDR3 loop: CSARSRTSGSSETQYF. As DNA, the CDR3 is TGCAGTGCTAGATCCCGGACTAGCGGGAGTTCTGAGACCCAGTACTTC.

The chain combines TRBV6-1 with TRBJ1-5; no definite D call. Germline CDR1 is MNHNS and CDR2 is SASEGT. This CDR3 comprises 15 residues. Trimming left V 5 bases short and J 1 base short, with 12 bases between. The CDR3 DNA reads TGTGCCAGCAGTCAAGGGTCGACGAGCAATCAGCCCCAGCATTTT. This gives the protein CASSQGSTSNQPQHF.

The chain links TRBV2 to TRBJ2-7; maybe TRBD2 (6 bases). This CDR3 is 14 amino acids long. Deletions cut 5 bases from V and 5 bases from J, with 16 bases between. CDR1 is SNHLY and CDR2 is FYNNEI in the germline V gene. This chain's CDR3 is CASSPRREYDEQYF. DNA for the CDR3: TGTGCCAGCAGTCCCCGTCGGGAGTATGACGAGCAGTACTTC.

This clonotype was detected only a few times. J is TRBJ2-7 and V is TRBV7-9; D is perhaps TRBD1 (6 bases). Germline V CDR1 and CDR2: SEHNR, FQNEAQ (reference sequence). Between the trimmed V and J ends, which lost 1 base and 0 bases, there was a span of 13 bases. There are 16 residues in the CDR3. The chain's CDR3 is CASSLDTGTRSYEQYF. The CDR3, as DNA: TGTGCCAGCAGCTTAGACACAGGGACACGCTCCTACGAGCAGTACTTC.

This clonotype was recorded a few times. The V call is TRBV27, the J call TRBJ2-5, with D possibly TRBD2 on 6 matching bases. The V gene's germline CDR1 is MNHEY and CDR2 SMNVEV (reference sequence). The CDR3 sequence is 16 residues long. The V and J ends lost 7 bases and 4 bases respectively, with 22 bases between them. This CDR3 is CASTRPNPGRRETQYF. Written as DNA, the CDR3 is TGTGCCAGCACCCGACCGAATCCTGGGAGGCGAGAGACCCAGTACTTC.

Remarks on this clonotype: Germline is not matched at one junction end, which may reflect a read error. The V and J genes are TRBV20-1 and TRBJ1-1; D is possibly TRBD1 (6 bases). CDR1 and CDR2 from the germline V gene are DFQATT and SNEGSKA (reference sequence). The CDR3 is made up of 16 amino acids. The CDR3 DNA follows: TGCAGGCCCCTCCGGGGGGCTCCTGAGGGGAACACCGAAGCTTTCTTT. As protein: CRPLRGAPEGNTEAFF.

This chain uses TRBV27 with TRBJ2-4, with a weak D call TRBD2 (6 bases). This CDR3 is built from 14 residues. Trimming removed 7 bases from V and 8 bases from J, with 18 bases in between. Germline V gives CDR1 MNHEY, CDR2 SMNVEV (reference sequence). The CDR3 sequence is CASTSRGGSDIQYF. CDR3 nucleotide sequence: TGTGCCAGCACTTCACGGGGAGGATCCGACATTCAGTACTTC.

The gene calls are TRBV6-1 and TRBJ2-5, with 11 bases identical to TRBD2. The CDR3 is 19 amino acids. From germline, CDR1 is MNHNS and CDR2 SASEGT. The V and J ends lost 6 bases and 4 bases, in that order; junction bases with no gene match: 19. CDR3 protein: CASRGRWASGRTVRETQYF. The CDR3 DNA reads TGTGCCAGCAGAGGCCGTTGGGCTAGCGGGAGGACCGTCCGAGAGACCCAGTACTTC.

The genes are TRBV6-5 and TRBJ1-1; weak D call: TRBD1 (5 bases). Germline-derived CDR1 and CDR2 are MNHEY and SVGAGI. V was pared by 3 bases and J by 2 bases, with 7 bases between. The CDR3 is 13 amino acids. CDR3 nucleotides: TGTGCCAGCAGTTATCAGGGCAACACTGAAGCTTTCTTT. This encodes CASSYQGNTEAFF.

The V gene is TRBV7-9, the J gene TRBJ2-7, with D possibly TRBD2 on 6 matching bases. Germline V CDR1 and CDR2: SEHNR, FQNEAQ (reference sequence). V was trimmed by 3 bases and J by 0 bases, leaving 12 bases between them. CDR3 size: 15 residues. In DNA form, the CDR3 reads TGTGCCAGCAGCTTCGGGACTGCTAGCTCCTACGAGCAGTACTTC. Its protein is CASSFGTASSYEQYF.

The V call is TRBV7-6, the J call TRBJ2-1; tentative D call: TRBD2 (6 bases). Trimming shortened V by 2 bases and J by 12 bases, and 14 bases separated the two germline ends. Germline V gene data show CDR1 as SGHVS and CDR2 as FNYEAQ. The CDR3 length is 13 residues. This CDR3 reads CASSLTGLEGQFF. The CDR3 region has the DNA TGTGCCAGCAGCTTAACGGGGTTGGAGGGGCAGTTCTTC.

V and J are TRBV19 and TRBJ2-5; D call uncertain. The CDR3 sequence is 13 residues long. The V gene's germline CDR1 is LNHDA and CDR2 SQIVND (reference sequence). The V and J ends lost 5 bases and 1 base respectively, with 8 bases between them. The DNA for the CDR3 is TGTGCCAGTAGTTGGCGCCGCCAAGAGACCCAGTACTTC. Residues: CASSWRRQETQYF. The whole variable domain, remainder taken from reference TRBV19 and TRBJ2-5, is DGGITQSPKYLFRKEGQNVTLSCEQNLNHDAMYWYRQDPGQGLRLIYYSQIVNDFQKGDIAEGYSVSREKKESFPLTVTSAQKNPTAFYLCASSWRRQETQYFGPGTRLLVL.

The rearrangement joins TRBV12-3 or TRBV12-4 to TRBJ2-7; 10 bases are a match to TRBD1. The CDR3 consists of 15 residues. With 6 bases clipped from V and 0 bases from J, the junction kept 5 bases outside the gene matches. The CDR3 region has the DNA TGTGCCAGCAGAAAGACAGGGGGCTCCTCCTACGAGCAGTACTTC. Residues: CASRKTGGSSYEQYF.

This clonotype occurred a few times. The chain couples TRBV6-5 to TRBJ1-2; 8 nucleotides agree with TRBD1. The V segment lost 4 bases and the J segment 3 bases; nucleotides outside the gene matches: 1. The germline V gene encodes CDR1 MNHEY and CDR2 SVGAGI. CDR3 length: 13 amino acids. The CDR3 loop reads CASSSQGDYGYTF. The CDR3 coding sequence is TGTGCCAGCAGTTCACAGGGGGACTATGGCTACACCTTC.

This clonotype was counted a few times. V gene TRBV28 combines with J gene TRBJ1-5; D call uncertain. Trimming took off 4 bases at V and 4 bases at J, with 8 bases between the two ends. From germline, CDR1 is MDHEN and CDR2 SYDVKM. The CDR3 is 13 residues long. The CDR3 here is CASSSPPNQPQHF. The CDR3 DNA is TGTGCCAGCAGTTCCCCGCCAAATCAGCCCCAGCATTTT.

The V and J genes are TRBV5-4 and TRBJ2-3, with 9 bases identical to TRBD1. V was pared by 5 bases and J by 6 bases, with 7 bases of the junction left unmatched. The CDR3 has 14 amino acids. From germline, CDR1 is SGHNT and CDR2 YYREEE (reference sequence). The CDR3 DNA reads TGTGCCAGCAGAACAGGGGGCTTCTGGGATACGCAGTATTTT. As protein: CASRTGGFWDTQYF.

This clonotype has just a few counts. The rearrangement uses TRBV20-1 and TRBJ1-1; 8 nucleotides agree with TRBD1. The CDR3 runs to 14 residues. CDR1 and CDR2 (germline): DFQATT, SNEGSKA (reference sequence). Unmatched junction bases numbered 9, after V lost 6 bases and J lost 3 bases. The DNA of the CDR3 is TGCAGTGCGCCCGGACAGGGCTTGTACACTGAAGCTTTCTTT. Translating gives CSAPGQGLYTEAFF.

This clonotype was counted only a few times. The rearrangement links TRBV6-1 to TRBJ1-1; D unresolved. Per germline, CDR1 MNHNS and CDR2 SASEGT. This CDR3 comprises 13 residues. V was clipped by 7 bases and J by 1 base, with 10 bases between them. CDR3 amino acids: CASKFSPNTEAFF. Written as DNA, the CDR3 is TGTGCCAGCAAGTTTTCCCCGAACACTGAAGCTTTCTTT.

J is TRBJ2-2 and V is TRBV7-9; TRBD1 matches at 8 bases. CDR1 is SEHNR, CDR2 FQNEAQ, per germline (reference sequence). The CDR3 loop spans 15 amino acids. With V trimmed by 5 bases and J by 8 bases, 10 bases remained unmatched. The CDR3 protein is CASSLTRDRLGELFF. The CDR3 DNA sequence: TGTGCCAGCAGCCTTACCCGGGACAGGCTAGGGGAGCTGTTTTTT.

This clonotype was found a few times. This sequence joins TRBV7-9 and TRBJ2-5, with D hard to call. Germline CDR1 and CDR2: SEHNR and FQNEAQ (reference sequence). The CDR3 runs to 14 residues. Trimming stripped 8 bases from V and 5 bases from J, with 18 bases between. CDR3 DNA sequence: TGTGCCAGCGTATGGGGTAGTGGTGAGGAGACCCAGTACTTC. It specifies CASVWGSGEETQYF.

This clonotype was seen more than once but under ten times. The CDR3 coding sequence is TGCAGTGTCCGAGGGGGCGGGAGGCCCACCTTGTCGGGGACCGGGGAGCTGTTTTTT. It yields the protein CSVRGGGRPTLSGTGELFF. This chain links TRBV20-1 with TRBJ2-2; TRBD2 is a possible D gene (8 bases). CDR1 DFQATT and CDR2 SNEGSKA come from the germline V gene (reference sequence). The CDR3 has 19 residues. The V gene lost 7 bases and the J gene lost 5 bases, with 32 bases spanning the gap.

V and J are TRBV15 and TRBJ2-7, with 13 bases that match TRBD2. This CDR3 comprises 16 residues. From germline, CDR1 is LNHNV and CDR2 YYDKDF (reference sequence). After removal of 0 bases from V and 7 bases from J, the junction contained 6 bases not matched to a gene. The CDR3 here is CATSRDGTSGIHEQYF. In DNA, the CDR3 is TGTGCCACCAGCAGAGATGGGACTAGCGGGATCCATGAGCAGTACTTC.